The sequence of this T cell receptor beta chain was determined in a study of blood T cell repertoires in COVID-19. Study at large: PBMCs, B-cell-depleted T cells, or T cells provided the cDNA or gDNA that made up the material.

The CDR3 is 13 amino acids. Trimming removed 1 base from V and 4 bases from J, with 7 bases in between. From germline, CDR1 is MRHNA and CDR2 SNTAGT. In the source study's methods: Scientists estimated how many nucleated cells there were by amplifying reference gene primers. Profiling relied on immunoSEQ multiplex PCR, and the TCRdb table lists in-frame clones only, not all of them. V and J calls and clone size are those listed in that table; D and trimming were worked out from the DNA. The sample holds around 700,000 clones, more than 80% seen once. The sequenced sample was peripheral blood. The chain has TRBV6-4 and TRBJ1-2; D unclear. This TCR was sampled from a woman aged 18-35 years with acute or convalescent COVID-19. The CDR3 region has the DNA TGTGCCAGCAGTGACTACTACGGCTATGGCTACACCTTC. Translating gives CASSDYYGYGYTF.